This TCR beta chain was identified in a study of human T cells and chemical hapten exposure (dated by TCRdb to the early 2020s). Broadly, across the study: Libraries were pooled for sequencing, and variation in per-sample TCR yields was attributed mainly to small differences in library volumes within the pool. For every blood RNA sample, sequencing covered both the TCR alpha and TCR beta chains. Peripheral blood TCR repertoire changes were tracked in vivo in alopecia patients during primary and secondary sensitization to the hapten diphenylcyclopropenone (DPC). The paper as a whole reports these results and caveats: No change with DPC sensitization was found in the number of TCRs above 1 in 1000 frequency, and no evidence of global repertoire structure alterations was found. After repeated subsampling, changes were observed in the strength of the expansion versus patch-test correlation and in the threshold at which the correlation became significant.

In light of the paper, this sample's time point label describes: healthy volunteer bleed at 6 weeks. Total RNA was isolated from unfractionated whole blood collected in Tempus Blood RNA tubes. Roughly five healthy volunteers were used as TCR sequencing controls and were bled at day 0, 2 weeks and 6 weeks. Taken from cysteine to phenylalanine, the CDR3 has 15 residues. The kept DNA is CDR3 alone, 45 bases in frame from the first base. At the junction V is shortened by 5 bases and J by 5 bases, with 18 bases in between. Sequences KGHSH (CDR1) and LQKENI (CDR2) are obtained from the germline V gene. This clonotype was counted ten times or more. Its antigen specificity is not known. Base qualities were left out, and no much larger clone turns up one base away. The library relied on RACE. The listed sequencing device is NextSeq 500. During library preparation, unique molecular identifiers were attached to individual cDNA molecules so that TCRs could be counted in a quantitative, reproducible way. The original pipeline was this. A median of around 96,000 TCRs per sample was observed, with a range of roughly 23,224 to 700,000. The Decombinator software suite was used to annotate V, J and CDR3 in the TCR reads. For PS versus PT1 abundance plots, all samples were subsampled to the same number of TCRs (28,000). Expanded TCRs were defined as absent before sensitization and observed at least eight times at the 2-week time point. The public reads were quality trimmed at Q25 with fastp and then assembled into clones with MiXCR by TCRdb, keeping productive beta chains. Identical CDR3 protein sequences are pooled into one entry, listed with their most common genes and DNA. The V and J calls reflect TCRdb's pipeline rather than the authors' work. In this sample the table shows fewer than 85,000 distinct CDR3 sequences, 8.6% of which occur a single time. Jointly, the top ten make up 1.7% of the sample.

The sample consisted of whole blood. The sequence was obtained from a female donor in good health. Some clones in this sample may be carry-over from other donors' samples. The sequence is built from TRBV18 and TRBJ1-1; a confident D gene designation cannot be given. The sequenced DNA: TGTGCCAGCTCATCCCTTCCGGGGTGGTTTACTGAAGCTTTCTTT. It is translated as CASSSLPGWFTEAFF.